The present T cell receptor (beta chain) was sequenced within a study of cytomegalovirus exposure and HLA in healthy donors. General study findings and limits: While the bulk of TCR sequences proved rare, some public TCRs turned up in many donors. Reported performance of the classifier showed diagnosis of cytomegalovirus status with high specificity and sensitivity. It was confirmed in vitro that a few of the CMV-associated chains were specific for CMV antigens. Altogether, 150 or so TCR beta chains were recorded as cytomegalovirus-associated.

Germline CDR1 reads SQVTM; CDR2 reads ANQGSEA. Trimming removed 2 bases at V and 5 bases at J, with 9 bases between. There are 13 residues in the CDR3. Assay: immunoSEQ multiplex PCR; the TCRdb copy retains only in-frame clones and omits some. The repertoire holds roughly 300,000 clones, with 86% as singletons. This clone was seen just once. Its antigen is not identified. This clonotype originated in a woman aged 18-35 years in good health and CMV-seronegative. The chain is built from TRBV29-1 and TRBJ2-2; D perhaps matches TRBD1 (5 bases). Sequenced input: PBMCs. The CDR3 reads CSVESRDTGELFF. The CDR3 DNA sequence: TGCAGCGTTGAAAGCAGGGATACCGGGGAGCTGTTTTTT.